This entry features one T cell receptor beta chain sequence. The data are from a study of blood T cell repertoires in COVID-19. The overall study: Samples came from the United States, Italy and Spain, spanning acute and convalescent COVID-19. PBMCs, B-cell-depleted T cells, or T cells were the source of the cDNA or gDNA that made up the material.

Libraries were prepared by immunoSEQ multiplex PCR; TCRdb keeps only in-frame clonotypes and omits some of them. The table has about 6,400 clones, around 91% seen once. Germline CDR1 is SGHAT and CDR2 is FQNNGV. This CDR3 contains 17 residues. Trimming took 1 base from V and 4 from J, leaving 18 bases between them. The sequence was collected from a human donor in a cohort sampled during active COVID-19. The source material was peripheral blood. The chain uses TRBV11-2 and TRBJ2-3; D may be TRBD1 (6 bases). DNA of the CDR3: TGTGCCAGCAGCTTAGGGAAGGGGGTTACAGTCTCAGATACGCAGTATTTT. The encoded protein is CASSLGKGVTVSDTQYF.